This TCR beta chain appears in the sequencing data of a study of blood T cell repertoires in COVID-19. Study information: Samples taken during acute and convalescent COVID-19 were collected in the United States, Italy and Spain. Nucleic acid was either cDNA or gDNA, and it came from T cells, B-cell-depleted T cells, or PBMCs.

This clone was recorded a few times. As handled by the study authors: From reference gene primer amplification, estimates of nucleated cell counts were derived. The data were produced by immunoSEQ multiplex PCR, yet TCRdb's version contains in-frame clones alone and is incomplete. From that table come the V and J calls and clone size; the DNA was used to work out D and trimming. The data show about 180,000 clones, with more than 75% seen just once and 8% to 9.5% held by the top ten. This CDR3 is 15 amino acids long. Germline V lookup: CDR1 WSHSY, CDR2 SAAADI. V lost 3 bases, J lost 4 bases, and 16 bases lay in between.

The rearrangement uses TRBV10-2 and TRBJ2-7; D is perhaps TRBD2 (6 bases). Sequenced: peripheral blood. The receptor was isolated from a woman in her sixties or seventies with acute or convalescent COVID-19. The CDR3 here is CASSDYRPGLYEQYF. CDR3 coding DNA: TGCGCCAGCAGTGATTACCGCCCGGGACTTTACGAGCAGTACTTC.